The 26 T cell receptor beta chains below come from one sample, sequenced in a study of graft-versus-host responses after intestinal transplantation. TCRdb's table, derived via immunoSEQ multiplex PCR, lists solely in-frame clones and lacks some. The table shows about 120,000 clones, with more than 90% occurring only once. Which antigens these TCRs recognize remains unknown. The sequencing here drew on unstimulated CD4+ T cells sorted from spleen or lymph node cells, taken before transplant. These receptors all come from a human donor who was the organ donor for an intestinal transplant.

V gene TRBV10-3 combines with J gene TRBJ2-7; 11 positions agree with TRBD1. CDR1 is ENHRY and CDR2 is SYGVKD in the germline V gene. The CDR3 is made up of 13 amino acids. V shed 6 bases and J 6 bases; nucleotides not matched to a gene: 4. As DNA, the CDR3 is TGTGCCATCAGCGGACAGGGGGCGATCGAGCAGTACTTC. This codes for CAISGQGAIEQYF.

The sample holds one count of this clone. The chain links TRBV7-9 to TRBJ1-2; no firm D call. This CDR3 comprises 13 residues. The germline V gene has CDR1 SEHNR and CDR2 FQNEAQ (reference sequence). V gave up 4 bases and J gave up 0 bases, with 6 bases separating them. CDR3: CASSSTANYGYTF. In nucleotides, the CDR3 is TGTGCCAGCAGCTCAACAGCTAACTATGGCTACACCTTC.

The genes are TRBV6-1 and TRBJ1-2; D unclear. The CDR3 runs 12 residues. Germline CDR1 and CDR2: MNHNS and SASEGT. V lost 7 bases, J lost 5 bases, and 11 bases lay in between. The CDR3 DNA sequence: TGTGCCAGCAAAAAGGGAGGGTATGGCTACACCTTC. It specifies CASKKGGYGYTF.

This clone was counted a few times. The CDR3 reads CASSYSGTPNYEQYF. The CDR3 coding sequence is TGTGCCAGCAGTTACTCCGGGACACCTAATTACGAGCAGTACTTC. The chain joins TRBV6-5 to TRBJ2-7; a weak D match, TRBD1 (6 bases). Trimming took 0 bases from V and 4 from J, leaving 13 bases between them. Germline V lookup: CDR1 MNHEY, CDR2 SVGAGI. This CDR3 has 15 residues.

V and J are TRBV10-2 and TRBJ2-1, with 8 nucleotides matching TRBD2. Trimming took 4 bases from V and 3 from J; bases not matched to a gene: 5. The germline V gene encodes CDR1 WSHSY and CDR2 SAAADI. The CDR3 loop spans 15 amino acids. The CDR3 DNA reads TGCGCCAGCAGTGGGGTTAGCGGGAACTACAATGAGCAGTTCTTC. Translation gives CASSGVSGNYNEQFF.

V usage is TRBV9 and J usage is TRBJ2-7, with 10 bases matching TRBD2. This CDR3 spans 14 amino acids. V gave up 5 bases and J gave up 6 bases; unmatched junction bases: 8. Germline V gene lookup returns CDR1 SGDLS and CDR2 YYNGEE. This chain's CDR3 is CASSRSGRAIEQYF. The CDR3 DNA reads as TGTGCCAGCAGTCGAAGCGGGAGGGCCATCGAGCAGTACTTC.

The CDR3 sequence is CASSVDSGRTPREQYF. DNA of the CDR3: TGTGCCAGCAGCGTTGACAGCGGGAGGACCCCTAGGGAGCAGTACTTC. The chain has TRBV5-4 and TRBJ2-7, with 9 bases identical to TRBD2. The CDR3 is made up of 16 amino acids. Trimming removed 4 bases from V and 7 bases from J; junction bases left unmatched: 15. Germline loops: CDR1 SGHNT, CDR2 YYREEE (reference sequence).

The chain joins TRBV30 to TRBJ2-3; no reliable D call. Per the germline V gene, CDR1 is GTSNPN and CDR2 is SVGIG (reference sequence). The CDR3 sequence is 13 residues long. The germline V and J ends were trimmed by 0 bases and 2 bases, with 6 bases remaining between them. CDR3 DNA: TGTGCCTGGAGTGTGAGTAACACAGATACGCAGTATTTT. It encodes CAWSVSNTDTQYF. Complete variable domain (other parts from reference TRBV30 and TRBJ2-3): SQTIHQWPATLVQPVGSPLSLECTVEGTSNPNLYWYRQAAGRGLQLLFYSVGIGQISSEVPQNLSASRPQDRQFILSSKKLLLSDSGFYLCAWSVSNTDTQYFGPGTRLTVL.

V is TRBV19 and J is TRBJ1-4; a possible D gene is TRBD1 (5 bases). Germline V lookup: CDR1 LNHDA, CDR2 SQIVND (reference sequence). V lost 2 bases and J 3 bases, leaving 25 bases between the germline ends. The CDR3 contains 20 residues. The CDR3, as DNA: TGTGCCAGTAGTATAAGAAGAGGATCTCTGCGTGGGGGGTCTAATGAAAAACTGTTTTTT. Its translation is CASSIRRGSLRGGSNEKLFF.

The rearrangement uses TRBV11-2 and TRBJ2-7, with D perhaps matching TRBD1 (6 bases). V lost 5 bases and J 3 bases, leaving 20 bases between the germline ends. CDR1 and CDR2 (germline): SGHAT, FQNNGV. This CDR3 spans 16 amino acids. CDR3: CASSSPPGRTVYEQYF. The CDR3 nucleotides read TGTGCCAGCAGCAGCCCTCCCGGTCGGACAGTCTACGAGCAGTACTTC.

CDR3 amino acids: CASISVSGSPDTQYF. The DNA of the CDR3 is TGTGCCAGCATTTCGGTCAGCGGGAGCCCAGATACGCAGTATTTT. V is TRBV6-5 and J is TRBJ2-3; 8 nucleotides align to TRBD2. This CDR3 region has 15 residues. V lost 7 bases, J lost 4 bases, and 10 bases stayed unmatched. Germline V CDR1 and CDR2: MNHEY, SVGAGI.

The V call is TRBV9, the J call TRBJ2-5; D possibly corresponds to TRBD2 (6 bases). Germline V lookup: CDR1 SGDLS, CDR2 YYNGEE. The CDR3 spans 16 residues. V was shortened by 4 bases and J by 5 bases, with 21 bases between the two germline ends. The CDR3 reads CASSQPGLRVGETQYF. The CDR3 DNA follows: TGTGCCAGCAGCCAACCGGGACTTCGAGTTGGGGAGACCCAGTACTTC. Based on the CDR3 plus reference TRBV9 and TRBJ2-5, the full variable domain is DSGVTQTPKHLITATGQRVTLRCSPRSGDLSVYWYQQSLDQGLQFLIQYYNGEERAKGNILERFSAQQFPDLHSELNLSSLELGDSALYFCASSQPGLRVGETQYFGPGTRLLVL.

The rearrangement uses TRBV10-1 and TRBJ2-7; possibly TRBD1 for D (6 bases). The CDR3 is made up of 13 amino acids. Germline values: CDR1 WNHNN, CDR2 SYGVQD (reference sequence). This CDR3 is CACTRGVAYEQYF. As DNA, the CDR3 is TGCGCTTGTACCAGGGGAGTGGCGTACGAGCAGTACTTC.

V is TRBV9 and J is TRBJ2-1, with TRBD2 matching over 10 bases. The CDR3 covers 15 residues. CDR1 and CDR2 (germline): SGDLS, YYNGEE. V gave up 1 base and J gave up 8 bases; unmatched junction bases: 6. This CDR3 is CASSVRSSGSDEQFF. The DNA of the CDR3 is TGTGCCAGCAGCGTAAGGTCTAGCGGGAGTGATGAGCAGTTCTTC.

This chain uses TRBV2 with TRBJ2-3; 8 nucleotides line up with TRBD2. Trimming removed 5 bases from V and 4 bases from J; junction bases left unmatched: 8. Germline CDR1 is SNHLY and CDR2 is FYNNEI. The CDR3 extends over 15 amino acids. DNA of the CDR3: TGTGCCAGCAGTCTGAGCGGGAGCGGCGCAGATACGCAGTATTTT. It specifies CASSLSGSGADTQYF.

This chain uses TRBV7-9 with TRBJ2-3; no clear D gene. The V and J ends lost 4 bases and 6 bases respectively, with 8 bases between them. The CDR3 has 12 residues. Per the germline V gene, CDR1 is SEHNR and CDR2 is FQNEAQ (reference sequence). CDR3 coding DNA: TGTGCCAGCAGCTCAGTCGGGGATACGCAGTATTTT. Translating it yields CASSSVGDTQYF. Full variable domain (missing parts from reference TRBV7-9 and TRBJ2-3): DTGVSQNPRHKITKRGQNVTFRCDPISEHNRLYWYRQTLGQGPEFLTYFQNEAQLEKSRLLSDRFSAERPKGSFSTLEIQRTEQGDSAMYLCASSSVGDTQYFGPGTRLTVL.

The chain recombines TRBV10-3 with TRBJ1-4; D is ambiguous. The CDR3 covers 16 residues. Germline lookup yields CDR1 ENHRY and CDR2 SYGVKD. Trimming shortened V by 1 base and J by 10 bases, and 19 bases separated the two germline ends. CDR3 loop: CAISELEAADWGKLFF. The CDR3, as DNA: TGTGCCATCAGTGAGTTGGAGGCAGCCGATTGGGGAAAACTGTTTTTT.

V is TRBV5-4 and J is TRBJ2-7; D is uncertain. The CDR3 runs to 13 residues. V lost 1 base, J lost 5 bases, and 10 bases lay in between. The germline CDR1 and CDR2 sequences are SGHNT and YYREEE (reference sequence). In nucleotides, the CDR3 is TGTGCCAGCAGCTTGTTGATGGGCAACGAGCAGTACTTC. Translated: CASSLLMGNEQYF.

This sequence joins TRBV11-2 and TRBJ2-2, with 7 positions matching TRBD2. Germline V lookup: CDR1 SGHAT, CDR2 FQNNGV. The CDR3 is 15 residues long. The V and J ends lost 1 base and 7 bases, in that order; junction bases with no gene match: 6. CDR3 sequence reads: CASSLVASGNGELFF. The CDR3 DNA sequence: TGTGCCAGCAGCTTAGTCGCTAGCGGAAACGGGGAGCTGTTTTTT.

V gene TRBV19 combines with J gene TRBJ2-7; D is unresolved. Germline loops: CDR1 LNHDA, CDR2 SQIVND (reference sequence). V shed 9 bases and J shed 2 bases, with 17 bases lying between them. CDR3 size: 14 residues. In DNA, the CDR3 is TGTGCCAGCCAAGGGAAGTTCGGGCCCTACGAGCAGTACTTC. Translation gives CASQGKFGPYEQYF.

The CDR3 nucleotides are TGTGCCAGCATGAGGGCGTCCTACAATGAGCAGTTCTTC. It codes for CASMRASYNEQFF. The rearrangement links TRBV6-1 to TRBJ2-1; perhaps TRBD2 as D (5 bases). Trimming took 7 bases from V and 1 from J, leaving 8 bases between them. Germline CDR1 MNHNS, CDR2 SASEGT. The CDR3 is 13 amino acids.

The chain is built from TRBV11-2 and TRBJ2-2; tentatively, D is TRBD1 (5 bases). CDR1 and CDR2 from the germline V gene are SGHAT and FQNNGV. The germline V and J ends were trimmed by 3 bases and 6 bases, with 26 bases remaining between them. The CDR3 extends over 19 amino acids. CDR3 in DNA: TGTGCCAGCAGCTTCTACACAGGATTAGTTAGAAAACGCGCCGGGGAGCTGTTTTTT. Translated: CASSFYTGLVRKRAGELFF.

The chain employs TRBV28 and TRBJ2-1, with D perhaps TRBD1 or TRBD2 (6 bases each). The CDR3 totals 14 residues. The germline gives CDR1 MDHEN, CDR2 SYDVKM. The V end lost 5 bases, the J end lost 5 bases, and 13 bases lay between the germline ends. The CDR3 nucleotides are TGTGCCAGCAGTGGGGGCGGGAACGACAATGAGCAGTTCTTC. It specifies CASSGGGNDNEQFF.

V and J are TRBV5-4 and TRBJ2-5, with unresolved D. The CDR3 contains 13 residues. Germline lookup yields CDR1 SGHNT and CDR2 YYREEE (reference sequence). Trimming left V 0 bases short and J 6 bases short, with 9 bases between. The CDR3 region has the DNA TGTGCCAGCAGCTTGGCCCGAGTGAAGACCCAGTACTTC. This translates into CASSLARVKTQYF.

This clone was counted a single time. The chain is built from TRBV7-2 and TRBJ2-1, with D perhaps matching TRBD2 (6 bases). The CDR3 has 13 amino acids. V was shortened by 7 bases and J by 13 bases, with 20 bases between the two germline ends. The germline V gene encodes CDR1 SGHTA and CDR2 FQGNSA. Here the CDR3 DNA reads TGTGCCAGCACCGCTGGGGACCGGGGGTTTCAGTTCTTC. Protein: CASTAGDRGFQFF.

The chain couples TRBV14 to TRBJ1-1; the D is unclear. Trimming pared 2 bases from V and 1 base from J, leaving 5 bases between. Germline V gene lookup returns CDR1 SGHDN and CDR2 FVKESK. The CDR3 sequence is 13 residues long. The CDR3 spells CASSQSANTEAFF. DNA of the CDR3: TGTGCCAGCAGCCAATCGGCGAACACTGAAGCTTTCTTT.